This TCR beta chain was sequenced in a study of OX40 agonist ivuxolimab in advanced cancers. Looking at the study overall: Partial responses were achieved by three patients, one with hepatocellular carcinoma and two with cutaneous melanoma.

Comment on this clone: Its target is unknown.

Notes on the study in general: By week 6 at 0.1 to 3.0 mg/kg, blood CD4+ and CD8+ T cells had expanded clonally.

Profiling relied on immunoSEQ multiplex PCR, and the TCRdb table lists in-frame clones only, not all of them. The table records about 26,000 clones, about 90% of them present only once. In germline, CDR1 is SGHAT, CDR2 FQNNGV. J gave up 4 bases and V 3 bases, and 3 bases lay outside the gene matches. The CDR3 totals 13 residues. The chain links TRBV11-2 to TRBJ2-7; TRBD2 matches 7 bases. This sequence originates from an adult with an advanced solid tumor such as melanoma, head and neck, liver or kidney cancer. The sequences come from CD4+ or CD8+ T cells sorted from blood, collected in a trial of the OX40 agonist ivuxolimab. This CDR3 reads CASSFGGNYEQYF. The CDR3 bases are TGTGCCAGCAGCTTCGGGGGGAATTACGAGCAGTACTTC.